What follows are 18 T cell receptor beta chains derived from one specimen sequenced in a study of T cell repertoires in cytomegalovirus infection. TCRdb reanalysed the reads using MiXCR and keeps one entry per CDR3 protein. The data contain a few hundred thousand distinct CDR3 sequences, about 33% of them singletons. The antigens these receptors bind are not known. This specimen was cultured PBMCs, taken from culture after CMV antigen stimulation. These receptors all stem from a human donor in good health (CMV status not recorded). Some clones in this sample may be carry-over from other donors' samples.

This clonotype was picked up many times. This chain connects TRBV7-2 to TRBJ2-2, with TRBD2 matching over 10 bases. Germline V gene sequence: CDR1 SGHTA, CDR2 FQGNSA. The CDR3 contains 18 residues. With 6 bases clipped from V and 4 bases from J, the junction kept 14 bases outside the gene matches. In nucleotides, the CDR3 is TGTGCCAGCAGTTGGCCGGGACTAGCGACCGAGAGCACCGGGGAGCTGTTTTTT. Translating it yields CASSWPGLATESTGELFF.

V is TRBV15 and J is TRBJ2-1, with 11 positions matching TRBD2. The ends lost 0 bases at V and 7 bases at J; junction bases unmatched: 5. CDR1 and CDR2 (germline): LNHNV, YYDKDF (reference sequence). This CDR3 comprises 16 residues. The CDR3 loop is CATSRDLAGGGNEQFF. CDR3 coding DNA: TGTGCCACCAGCAGAGACCTAGCGGGAGGAGGGAATGAGCAGTTCTTC.

For the CDR3, the DNA is TGCAGTGCTAGAGCCCTAGCGGCCCACAATGAGCAGTTCTTC. Translated: CSARALAAHNEQFF. V gene TRBV20-1 combines with J gene TRBJ2-1; 7 positions match TRBD2. The CDR3 length is 14 residues. Germline values: CDR1 DFQATT, CDR2 SNEGSKA (reference sequence). The V gene end was trimmed by 1 base and the J gene end by 5 bases; junction bases not matched to a gene: 5.

Notes on this clonotype: A read error may account for a junction end that differs from germline. This chain links TRBV7-3 with TRBJ1-5; TRBD1 matches at 9 bases. The CDR3 has 15 amino acids. Germline V gene lookup returns CDR1 SGHTA and CDR2 FQGTGA. The CDR3 coding sequence is TGTACCAGCAGCCACAGGGGGCGATGGAATCAGCCCCAGCATTTT. The encoded protein is CTSSHRGRWNQPQHF. The full variable domain, with the rest looked up from reference TRBV7-3 and TRBJ1-5, is GAGVSQTPSNKVTEKGKYVELRCDPISGHTALYWYRQSLGQGPEFLIYFQGTGAADDSGLPNDRFFAVRPEGSVSTLKIQRTERGDSAVYLCTSSHRGRWNQPQHFGDGTRLSIL.

The chain combines TRBV6-6 with TRBJ1-1; TRBD1 might be the D (5 bases). The CDR3 consists of 12 residues. Germline CDR1 and CDR2: MNHNY and SVGAGI (reference sequence). V lost 6 bases and J 4 bases, leaving 9 bases between the germline ends. The CDR3 nucleotides are TGTGCCAGCAGAGGGGCGGTCACTGAAGCTTTCTTT. Residues: CASRGAVTEAFF.

J is TRBJ2-7 and V is TRBV7-2; D gene unclear. The V end lost 5 bases, the J end lost 6 bases, and 11 bases lay between the germline ends. This CDR3 spans 12 amino acids. Germline V CDR1 and CDR2: SGHTA, FQGNSA. The CDR3 DNA is TGTGCCAGCAGCCCTACATCCCGCGAGCAGTACTTC. Translated, it gives CASSPTSREQYF.

This clonotype was found a few times. J is TRBJ2-1 and V is TRBV14; 9 bases match TRBD2. Trimming cost V 1 base and J 7 bases; bases outside gene matches: 8. This CDR3 is 16 amino acids long. CDR1 SGHDN and CDR2 FVKESK come from the germline V gene. CDR3 region: CASSQALLAGMNEQFF. The CDR3 DNA reads as TGTGCCAGCAGCCAAGCCCTTCTAGCGGGAATGAATGAGCAGTTCTTC.

This clonotype was counted only a few times. The chain uses TRBV7-8 and TRBJ2-7; the D gene is possibly TRBD1 (6 bases). The length of the CDR3 is 14 residues. The V gene lost 5 bases and the J gene lost 3 bases, with 14 bases spanning the gap. CDR1 is SGHVS and CDR2 is FQNEAQ in the germline V gene. CDR3 DNA sequence: TGTGCCAGCAGCCTCAGACAGGTCGGCTACGAGCAGTACGTC. Amino acids: CASSLRQVGYEQYV.

There are a few counts of this clonotype. The V and J genes are TRBV30 and TRBJ2-3; 7 positions agree with TRBD1. Trimming at V came to 0 bases and at J to 4 bases, leaving 4 bases not matched to a gene. The CDR3 runs 14 residues. The germline V gene encodes CDR1 GTSNPN and CDR2 SVGIG (reference sequence). CDR3 protein: CAWSVGGASDTQYF. The DNA for the CDR3 is TGTGCCTGGAGTGTAGGGGGCGCGTCAGATACGCAGTATTTT.

The V and J genes are TRBV6-2 or TRBV6-3 and TRBJ2-5, with TRBD2 identical over 10 bases. With 2 bases clipped from V and 1 base from J, the junction kept 4 bases outside the gene matches. The germline gives CDR1 MNHEY, CDR2 SVGEGT. The CDR3 extends over 16 amino acids. The CDR3 is CASSYRSGRVQETQYF. The CDR3 coding sequence is TGTGCCAGCAGTTACAGGAGCGGGAGGGTCCAAGAGACCCAGTACTTC.

This clonotype was observed a handful of times. The V gene is TRBV6-6, the J gene TRBJ1-2, with 9 bases that match TRBD1. CDR1 and CDR2 from the germline V gene are MNHNY and SVGAGI (reference sequence). Germline trimming cut 8 bases from V and 8 bases from J; bases unmatched to any gene: 15. The CDR3 totals 15 residues. The CDR3 here is CASGRTGVTSEGYTF. CDR3 sequence (DNA): TGTGCCAGCGGTCGGACAGGGGTTACTAGTGAGGGCTACACCTTC.

In its sample, this clonotype was seen a few times. The chain joins TRBV19 to TRBJ2-7, with 7 bases matching TRBD2. CDR3 length equals 15 residues. The ends lost 5 bases at V and 2 bases at J; junction bases unmatched: 9. Per germline, CDR1 LNHDA and CDR2 SQIVND (reference sequence). The CDR3 here is CASSPGWGGTYEQYF. The DNA for the CDR3 is TGTGCCAGTAGTCCCGGCTGGGGGGGAACCTACGAGCAGTACTTC.

The CDR3 nucleotides read TGTGCCAGCAGTCCCGGGACCTTGTTGGGCACTGAAGCTTTCTTT. Residues: CASSPGTLLGTEAFF. The rearrangement joins TRBV28 to TRBJ1-1; tentative D call: TRBD1 (5 bases). Trimming removed 5 bases at V and 4 bases at J, with 17 bases between. CDR1 and CDR2 from the germline V gene are MDHEN and SYDVKM. This CDR3 contains 15 residues.

This clonotype was seen more than once but under ten times. The rearrangement uses TRBV24-1 and TRBJ1-2, with 8 bases fitting TRBD1. The CDR3 is made up of 12 amino acids. With V trimmed by 9 bases and J by 10 bases, 9 bases remained unmatched. Germline CDR1 and CDR2: KGHDR and SFDVKD. DNA of the CDR3: TGTGCCACCCAAGGACAGGGAAGTGCCTACACCTTC. As protein: CATQGQGSAYTF.

The chain combines TRBV28 with TRBJ1-1; TRBD1 matches at 9 bases. Per germline, CDR1 MDHEN and CDR2 SYDVKM. The V segment lost 8 bases and the J segment 3 bases; nucleotides outside the gene matches: 25. The CDR3 runs to 20 residues. CDR3 loop: CASGHRDRVLQVWLYTEAFF. CDR3 DNA: TGTGCCAGCGGGCACCGGGACAGGGTCCTACAGGTTTGGTTGTACACTGAAGCTTTCTTT.

The chain is built from TRBV6-6 and TRBJ2-6; 10 nucleotides line up with TRBD1. Germline-derived CDR1 and CDR2 are MNHNY and SVGAGI (reference sequence). This CDR3 spans 17 amino acids. V lost 4 bases to trimming and J lost 2 bases; unmatched junction nucleotides: 5. CDR3 in DNA: TGTGCCAGCAGTTCCGGGACAGGGGATCCTGGGGCCAACGTCCTGACTTTC. Its translation: CASSSGTGDPGANVLTF.

The chain couples TRBV7-6 to TRBJ2-7; D is ambiguous. V was shortened by 3 bases and J by 4 bases, with 4 bases between the two germline ends. Germline CDR1 reads SGHVS; CDR2 reads FNYEAQ. This CDR3 has 11 amino acids. CDR3 sequence reads: CASSFEYEQYV. The CDR3 DNA follows: TGTGCCAGCAGCTTTGAGTACGAGCAGTACGTC.

This rearrangement joins TRBV12-3 or TRBV12-4 to TRBJ2-1; D gene ambiguous. V was cut by 7 bases and J by 5 bases, with 15 bases left in between. This CDR3 has 14 amino acids. CDR3 nucleotide sequence: TGTGCCAGCACCGAAGAGTATCTTAACAATGAGCAGTTCTTC. It specifies CASTEEYLNNEQFF.